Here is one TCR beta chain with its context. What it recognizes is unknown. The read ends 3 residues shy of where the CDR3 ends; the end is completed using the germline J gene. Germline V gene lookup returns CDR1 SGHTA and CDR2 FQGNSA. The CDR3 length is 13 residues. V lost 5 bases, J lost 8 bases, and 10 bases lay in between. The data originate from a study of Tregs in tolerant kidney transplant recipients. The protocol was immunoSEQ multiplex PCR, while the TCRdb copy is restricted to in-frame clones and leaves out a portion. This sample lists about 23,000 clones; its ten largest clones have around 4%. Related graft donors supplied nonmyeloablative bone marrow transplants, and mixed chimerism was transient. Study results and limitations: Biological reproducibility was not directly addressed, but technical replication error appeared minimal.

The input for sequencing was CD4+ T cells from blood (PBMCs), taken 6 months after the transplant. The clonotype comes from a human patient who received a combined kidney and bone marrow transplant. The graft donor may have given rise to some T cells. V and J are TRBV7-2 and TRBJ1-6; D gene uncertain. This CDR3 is CASSRALDSPLHF. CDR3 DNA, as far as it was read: TGTGCCAGCAGCAGGGCCCTCGATTCACCC. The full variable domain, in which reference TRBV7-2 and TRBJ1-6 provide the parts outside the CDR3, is GAGVSQSPSNKVTEKGKDVELRCDPISGHTALYWYRQSLGQGLEFLIYFQGNSAPDKSGLPSDRFSAERTGGSVSTLTIQRTQQEDSAVYLCASSRALDSPLHFGNGTRLTVT.